Listed here are 12 T cell receptor beta chains from one sample, sequenced in a study of blood T cell repertoires in COVID-19. Assay used: immunoSEQ multiplex PCR; TCRdb lists only in-frame clones, some missing. The sample lists hundreds of thousands of clones, more than 75% occurring once. Material: PBMCs or T cells enriched from blood (not recorded which). Receptors were obtained from a woman aged 60-75 years in a cohort exposed to, infected with or recovered from COVID-19 (not recorded which).

The chain is built from TRBV10-3 and TRBJ1-1; D perhaps matches TRBD1 (5 bases). The germline V gene has CDR1 ENHRY and CDR2 SYGVKD. The CDR3 loop spans 14 amino acids. The germline V and J ends were trimmed by 6 bases and 3 bases, with 14 bases remaining between them. The chain's CDR3 is CAIRALTGDTEAFF. The DNA for the CDR3 is TGTGCCATCAGAGCACTTACAGGAGACACTGAAGCTTTCTTT.

This chain uses TRBV5-1 with TRBJ1-1; TRBD1 aligns across 9 bases. Germline V gene sequence: CDR1 SGHRS, CDR2 YFSETQ. The J segment lost 7 bases and the V segment lost 4 bases, leaving 11 bases of the junction unmatched. The CDR3 consists of 15 residues. CDR3 sequence reads: CASSPTGQGRLEAFF. For the CDR3, the DNA is TGCGCCAGCAGCCCTACGGGACAGGGACGACTTGAAGCTTTCTTT.

This sequence joins TRBV28 and TRBJ1-2, with no clear D. Looked up from germline, CDR1 is MDHEN and CDR2 is SYDVKM. This CDR3 is 13 amino acids long. Trimming cost V 5 bases and J 0 bases, with 7 bases left between them. CDR3 DNA sequence: TGTGCCAGCAGTAAACAGCCTAACTATGGCTACACCTTC. As protein: CASSKQPNYGYTF.

This clone was seen just once. V and J are TRBV3-1 (or the pseudogene TRBV3-2) and TRBJ2-1, with 7 bases that match TRBD2. The CDR3 consists of 13 residues. With V trimmed by 1 base and J by 9 bases, 3 bases remained unmatched. CDR1 and CDR2 (germline): LGHDT, YNNKEL (reference sequence). The CDR3, as DNA: TGTGCCAGCAGCCAAGGGCGGGAGCGTGAGCAGTTCTTC. Amino acid sequence: CASSQGREREQFF.

CDR3 sequence reads: CASSPRTLREQYF. DNA of the CDR3: TGTGCCAGCAGCCCTAGAACCTTACGCGAGCAGTACTTC. The gene calls are TRBV3-1 (or the pseudogene TRBV3-2) and TRBJ2-7, with unresolved D. The length of the CDR3 is 13 residues. With 4 bases removed from V and 6 bases from J, the gap between germline ends came to 13 bases. Germline CDR1 and CDR2: LGHDT and YNNKEL (reference sequence).

J is TRBJ2-1 and V is TRBV12-5; perhaps TRBD2 as D (6 bases). CDR1 and CDR2 (germline): LGHNT, FRNRAP. The CDR3 has 15 amino acids. The V end lost 7 bases, the J end lost 1 base, and 14 bases lay between the germline ends. The CDR3 DNA reads as TGTGCTAGTGCCCCGGGACTTAAATCCTACAATGAGCAGTTCTTC. Amino acids: CASAPGLKSYNEQFF.

The rearrangement joins TRBV30 to TRBJ2-3; 9 nucleotides agree with TRBD1. Germline V CDR1 and CDR2: GTSNPN, SVGIG (reference sequence). V was clipped by 3 bases and J by 4 bases; unmatched bases: 8. CDR3 size: 15 residues. The CDR3 protein is CAWSLGQGTADTQYF. In DNA, the CDR3 is TGTGCCTGGAGCCTGGGACAGGGAACGGCAGATACGCAGTATTTT.

The V gene is TRBV12-3 or TRBV12-4, the J gene TRBJ1-2; 7 positions agree with TRBD1. The CDR3 extends over 13 amino acids. V dropped 6 bases and J dropped 2; count of bases not matched to a gene: 3. For the CDR3, the DNA is TGTGCCAGCAGCGTGGGACAGAACTATGGCTACACCTTC. It codes for CASSVGQNYGYTF.

This sequence joins TRBV2 and TRBJ2-7; 10 bases fit TRBD2. CDR3 length: 15 residues. The germline V gene has CDR1 SNHLY and CDR2 FYNNEI. The trim removed 4 bases at V and 7 bases at J, leaving 10 bases unmatched. The CDR3 nucleotides are TGTGCCAGCAGTGGGAGAAGCGGGAGGGCTCAGGAGCAGTACTTC. It translates to CASSGRSGRAQEQYF.

Details on this clone: Other DNA sequences within the sample encode an identical CDR3. The gene calls are TRBV18 and TRBJ2-5; 9 bases map to TRBD1. The trim removed 3 bases at V and 5 bases at J, leaving 1 base unmatched. The germline V gene has CDR1 KGHSH and CDR2 LQKENI. The CDR3 is 13 residues long. CDR3 in DNA: TGTGCCAGCTCACCCGGACAGGGGGAGACCCAGTACTTC. Its translation is CASSPGQGETQYF.

This clone occurred once. The V gene is TRBV15, the J gene TRBJ1-1; D uncertain. Germline CDR1 is LNHNV and CDR2 is YYDKDF (reference sequence). The ends were cut back, 0 bases at V and 1 base at J, with 6 bases in the middle. The length of the CDR3 is 14 residues. CDR3 loop: CATSRDRGNTEAFF. In DNA form, the CDR3 reads TGTGCCACCAGCAGAGATCGGGGGAACACTGAAGCTTTCTTT.

V gene TRBV2 combines with J gene TRBJ2-1; D possibly corresponds to TRBD2 (6 bases). Per the germline V gene, CDR1 is SNHLY and CDR2 is FYNNEI. Trimming stripped 7 bases from V and 4 bases from J, with 20 bases between. CDR3 length: 16 amino acids. CDR3 loop: CASIFFGTPNYNEQFF. As DNA, the CDR3 is TGTGCCAGCATTTTTTTCGGGACTCCCAATTACAATGAGCAGTTCTTC.